This T cell receptor beta chain appears in the sequencing data of a study of PD-1 blockade in classical Hodgkin lymphoma. Overall study context: The study gave patients nivolumab 3 mg/kg intravenously every 2 weeks. Study-wide findings and caveats: The repertoire differences lack a defined cause, possibly disease activity or prior therapy. Complete responders possessed baseline diversity comparable to newly diagnosed patients. Newly diagnosed patients were reported to start with lower TCR diversity than healthy donors.

V lost 5 bases and J 4 bases, leaving 20 bases between the germline ends. The CDR3 length is 16 residues. Germline CDR1 reads LNHDA; CDR2 reads SQIVND (reference sequence). Every single patient, without exception, relapsed after autologous stem cell transplantation, and brentuximab vedotin exposure varied. A remark on this clone: What it recognizes is unknown.

TCRdb keeps only in-frame clones here, not all; method: immunoSEQ multiplex PCR. The sample has under 65,000 clones, around 87% seen once. Sequenced material: peripheral blood mononuclear cells (PBMCs), taken at baseline. The TCR sequence derives from a human donor with classical Hodgkin lymphoma. The chain joins TRBV19 to TRBJ2-5; TRBD2 might be the D (5 bases). The CDR3 protein is CASSPTFYKGGETQYF. DNA for the CDR3: TGTGCCAGTAGTCCTACCTTCTACAAAGGAGGAGAGACCCAGTACTTC. Combining the CDR3 with reference TRBV19 and TRBJ2-5 gives the whole variable domain DGGITQSPKYLFRKEGQNVTLSCEQNLNHDAMYWYRQDPGQGLRLIYYSQIVNDFQKGDIAEGYSVSREKKESFPLTVTSAQKNPTAFYLCASSPTFYKGGETQYFGPGTRLLVL.